This T cell receptor beta chain was documented in a study of T cell responses to AZD1222 COVID-19 vaccine. Whole-study results and caveats: Baseline seropositivity characterized only a handful of AZD1222 recipients. Clonal diversity was possibly underestimated; the donors were predominantly white British and more often female.

With regard to this clone: No antigen is known for it.

Profiled with immunoSEQ multiplex PCR; TCRdb holds only in-frame clones, not every one. The repertoire holds approximately 98,000 clones, with about 86% as singletons. CDR1 is LGHDT, CDR2 YNNKEL, per germline (reference sequence). Trimming took off 2 bases at V and 5 bases at J, with 15 bases between the two ends. This CDR3 has 15 amino acids. This TCR came from an adult in good health. The genes are TRBV3-1 (or the pseudogene TRBV3-2) and TRBJ2-5; maybe TRBD2 (5 bases). The sequenced sample was peripheral blood, obtained on day 0 of AZD1222 vaccination. The CDR3 region is CASSQNFAGAETQYF. For the CDR3, the DNA is TGTGCCAGCAGCCAAAATTTCGCGGGTGCGGAGACCCAGTACTTC.